This note documents a single TCR beta chain sequence. The antigen remains unidentified. Data came from immunoSEQ multiplex PCR; TCRdb stores just in-frame clones and leaves some out. Seen here are about 120,000 clones, roughly nine tenths observed once, and the top ten hold around 1.6%. This sample is drawn from a study of T cell responses to AZD1222 COVID-19 vaccine. Study-level points and caveats: Following two doses of AZD1222, Spike-specific TCR breadth and depth rose.

Germline CDR1 is ENHRY and CDR2 is SYGVKD. CDR3 length: 12 residues. V was clipped by 3 bases and J by 2 bases, with 4 bases between them. This chain links TRBV10-3 with TRBJ1-2, with unresolved D. The clonotype was recovered from an adult who received the AZD1222 COVID-19 vaccine. This specimen was peripheral blood, taken 28 days after the second AZD1222 dose. The CDR3: CAISEGNYGYTF. CDR3 nucleotides: TGTGCCATCAGTGAAGGGAACTATGGCTACACCTTC.